Listed below are T cell receptor beta chains from one sample, sequenced in a study of cytomegalovirus exposure and HLA in healthy donors. TCRdb keeps only in-frame clones here, not all; method: immunoSEQ multiplex PCR. Of about 280,000 clones in the sample, roughly 90% are singletons; the top ten hold approximately 0.95%. Sample: PBMCs. Receptors were obtained from a woman aged 18-29 years in good health and CMV-seronegative. Both conserved end residues are part of each CDR3. Fields, in order: clone size, J gene, V gene, D gene, CDR3 length, CDR3 protein, CDR3 DNA. D genes are given only for firm matches. Part of the rows lack a size; the others show once, few, many or a class for expanded clones.

>-|TRBJ1-1|TRBV6-5|-|11
CASRQARRAFF
TGTGCCAGCAGGCAAGCCCGGAGAGCTTTCTTT
>-|TRBJ2-3|TRBV6-5|TRBD2|15
CASSYWTSGTDTQYF
TGTGCCAGCAGTTACTGGACTAGCGGGACAGATACGCAGTATTTT
>-|TRBJ2-5|TRBV2|TRBD1|13
CASRQGAEETQYF
TGTGCCAGCAGGCAGGGGGCTGAAGAGACCCAGTACTTC
>-|TRBJ2-5|TRBV4-3|TRBD1|15
CASSPGTGLLETQYF
TGCGCCAGCAGCCCGGGGACAGGGCTTTTGGAGACCCAGTACTTC
>-|TRBJ2-1|TRBV5-1|-|16
CASRLRRGGEGNEQFF
TGCGCCAGCAGATTACGAAGAGGAGGGGAAGGCAATGAGCAGTTCTTC
>-|TRBJ2-7|TRBV27|TRBD2|17
CASSNLTPQGLSHEQYF
TGTGCCAGCAGTAATTTGACCCCCCAGGGACTAAGCCACGAGCAGTACTTC
>-|TRBJ2-3|TRBV10-1|-|14
CASSESGATDTQYF
TGCGCCAGCAGTGAGTCGGGCGCCACAGATACGCAGTATTTT
>-|TRBJ2-5|TRBV20-1|-|10
CSATQETQYF
TGCAGTGCTACTCAAGAGACCCAGTACTTC
>-|TRBJ2-7|TRBV4-3|-|14
CASSQDTGLGEQYF
TGCGCCAGCAGCCAAGATACGGGTTTAGGCGAGCAGTACTTC
>-|TRBJ2-3|TRBV7-7|TRBD2|16
CASSLGLAGGTDTQYF
TGTGCCAGCAGCTTAGGGCTAGCGGGAGGTACAGATACGCAGTATTTT
>-|TRBJ2-1|TRBV5-1|TRBD2|14
CASSPPLAGNEQFF
TGCGCCAGCAGCCCCCCCCTAGCGGGGAATGAGCAGTTCTTC
>once|TRBJ1-5|TRBV28|-|17
CASSFYRQIESNQPQHF
TGTGCCAGCAGTTTTTACCGACAGATTGAAAGCAATCAGCCCCAGCATTTT
>-|TRBJ2-7|TRBV12-5|TRBD1|14
CASGPGQGDYEQYF
TGTGCTAGTGGTCCGGGACAGGGAGACTACGAGCAGTACTTC
>-|TRBJ2-3|TRBV7-7|TRBD2|18
CASSFSSGSGWSTDTQYF
TGTGCTAGCAGCTTCTCTAGCGGGAGCGGTTGGAGCACAGATACGCAGTATTTT
>-|TRBJ1-5|TRBV5-4|-|13
CASSPRSGGPQHF
TGTGCCAGCAGCCCTCGTTCGGGAGGGCCCCAGCATTTT
>-|TRBJ1-2|TRBV5-1|TRBD1|14
CASSTETGGDGYTF
TGCGCCAGCAGCACCGAGACAGGGGGTGATGGCTACACCTTC
>-|TRBJ1-3|TRBV9|-|20
CASSSPGSKEITDSGNTIYF
TGTGCCAGCAGCAGCCCCGGGTCCAAGGAAATCACCGACTCTGGAAACACCATATATTTT
>once|TRBJ2-1|TRBV2|TRBD1|14
CASNTGTGRNEQFF
TGTGCCAGTAATACCGGGACAGGGAGGAATGAGCAGTTCTTC
>-|TRBJ1-5|TRBV28|TRBD1|16
CASRPTGHLSNQPQHF
TGTGCCAGCAGACCGACAGGGCACCTTAGCAATCAGCCCCAGCATTTT
>-|TRBJ2-6|TRBV27|TRBD1|19
CASSLGQGRYFSGANVLTF
TGTGCCAGCAGTTTGGGACAGGGACGTTATTTCTCTGGGGCCAACGTCCTGACTTTC
>-|TRBJ1-2|TRBV28|TRBD1|15
CASSLGTGGARGYTF
TGTGCCAGCAGTTTAGGGACAGGGGGCGCGAGGGGCTACACCTTC
>-|TRBJ2-7|TRBV10-3|TRBD1|15
CAISEGTGGSDEQYF
TGTGCCATCAGTGAGGGGACAGGGGGCTCCGACGAGCAGTACTTC
>-|TRBJ2-7|TRBV5-4|-|13
CASSLDLSYEQYF
TGTGCCAGCAGCTTGGATCTGTCCTACGAGCAGTACTTC
>once|TRBJ2-1|TRBV10-3|-|17
CAISESYGQLFGNEQFF
TGTGCCATCAGTGAGTCTTACGGACAGCTTTTTGGTAATGAGCAGTTCTTC
>once|TRBJ2-7|TRBV7-2|TRBD2|14
CASRIISGSYEQYF
TGTGCCAGCAGAATAATTAGCGGGAGCTACGAGCAGTACTTC
>-|TRBJ1-3|TRBV18|-|18
CASSPPFGLLERGNTIYF
TGTGCCAGCTCACCACCATTCGGACTCTTAGAGCGGGGAAACACCATATATTTT
>once|TRBJ2-3|TRBV25-1|-|12
CASSELGRTQYF
TGTGCCAGCAGTGAATTGGGCAGAACGCAGTATTTT
>-|TRBJ1-5|TRBV6-5|-|13
CASSWDNLQPQHF
TGTGCCAGCAGTTGGGACAATCTTCAGCCCCAGCATTTT
>-|TRBJ1-4|TRBV28|-|12
CASSWGRGKLFF
TGTGCCAGCAGTTGGGGGAGGGGAAAACTGTTTTTT
>-|TRBJ2-7|TRBV11-2|TRBD2|15
CASSHSGRTLFEQYF
TGTGCCAGCAGCCATAGCGGGAGGACGCTATTTGAGCAGTACTTC
>-|TRBJ2-7|TRBV30|TRBD1|14
CAWSRDRGLNEQYF
TGTGCCTGGAGTCGGGACAGGGGTTTAAACGAGCAGTACTTC
>few|TRBJ2-7|TRBV6-1|-|11
CASSALYEQYF
TGTGCCAGCAGTGCCCTTTACGAGCAGTACTTC
>-|TRBJ1-1|TRBV28|TRBD1|13
CASGQGANTEAFF
TGTGCCAGCGGCCAGGGGGCAAACACTGAAGCTTTCTTT
>-|TRBJ2-1|TRBV25-1|TRBD2|15
CASSGTSGTQNEQFF
TGTGCCAGCAGTGGGACTAGCGGTACTCAAAATGAGCAGTTCTTC
>-|TRBJ2-7|TRBV10-3|-|11
CAISSGGWQYF
TGTGCCATCAGTTCCGGCGGGTGGCAGTACTTC